This T cell receptor beta chain originates from a study of blood T cell repertoires in COVID-19. Across the whole study: Material from acute and convalescent COVID-19 was sourced from the United States, Italy and Spain. In each case, the material was cDNA or gDNA derived from T cells, B-cell-depleted T cells, or PBMCs.

In the original processing: Reference gene primer amplification gave nucleated cell count estimates. The protocol was immunoSEQ multiplex PCR, while the TCRdb copy is restricted to in-frame clones and leaves out a portion. V, J and clone size derive from that table, while D and trimming were established from the DNA sequence. The data contain about 46,000 clones, approximately 85% of them singletons. The source material was peripheral blood. The source of this sequence is a woman over 75 with COVID-19, enrolled during active disease.

The CDR3 reads CSASTPGQGTEAFF. CDR3 coding DNA: TGCAGTGCTAGTACCCCGGGACAGGGAACTGAAGCTTTCTTT. The V and J genes are TRBV20-1 and TRBJ1-1; 9 bases align to TRBD1. Germline V gives CDR1 DFQATT, CDR2 SNEGSKA (reference sequence). V shed 3 bases and J 5 bases; nucleotides not matched to a gene: 7. The CDR3 totals 14 residues.